The next 27 T cell receptor beta chains were all read from a single sample in a study of identical twins. TCRdb itself ran the 5' RACE reads through MiXCR, one entry per CDR3 protein. This table holds 1.5 million to 2 million distinct CDR3 sequences, less than 35% found once. Material for sequencing was cord blood. All receptors derive from a newborn girl in good health.

This chain connects TRBV25-1 to TRBJ1-2; TRBD1 is a possible D gene (5 bases). Trimming removed 1 base from V and 4 bases from J, with 13 bases in between. Germline V gene sequence: CDR1 MGHDK, CDR2 SYGVNS. The CDR3 runs 15 residues. This chain's CDR3 is CASSEFWDGGYGYTF. Written as DNA, the CDR3 is TGTGCCAGCAGTGAATTCTGGGACGGGGGCTATGGCTACACCTTC.

The chain recombines TRBV25-1 with TRBJ1-5; D gene unclear. This CDR3 region has 21 residues. Germline CDR1 and CDR2: MGHDK and SYGVNS. Trimming took off 0 bases at V and 2 bases at J, with 26 bases between the two ends. The CDR3 DNA follows: TGTGCCAGCAGTGAATATACCCCTAATGGGGTAACGGGAGCGGGCAATCAGCCCCAGCATTTT. Its translation is CASSEYTPNGVTGAGNQPQHF.

The CDR3 is CASSLGGGRSAKNIQYF. The CDR3 DNA is TGTGCCAGCAGCTTAGGCGGGGGACGGAGCGCCAAAAACATTCAGTACTTC. The rearrangement uses TRBV7-6 and TRBJ2-4; TRBD2 aligns across 7 bases. In germline, CDR1 is SGHVS, CDR2 FNYEAQ. V dropped 1 base and J dropped 1; count of bases not matched to a gene: 7. This CDR3 is 17 amino acids long. The full variable domain, in which reference TRBV7-6 and TRBJ2-4 provide the parts outside the CDR3, is GAGVSQSPRYKVTKRGQDVALRCDPISGHVSLYWYRQALGQGPEFLTYFNYEAQQDKSGLPNDRFSAERPEGSISTLTIQRTEQRDSAMYRCASSLGGGRSAKNIQYFGAGTRLSVL.

The sample holds a few counts of this clonotype. The chain joins TRBV10-3 to TRBJ1-6; 12 nucleotides agree with TRBD1. The CDR3 totals 15 residues. Trimming removed 6 bases from V and 6 bases from J; junction bases left unmatched: 3. CDR1 and CDR2 (germline): ENHRY, SYGVKD. CDR3 bases: TGTGCCATCAGGGGGACAGGGGGCTCTAATTCACCCCTCCACTTT. It encodes CAIRGTGGSNSPLHF.

This clonotype was detected only a few times. This sequence joins TRBV28 and TRBJ1-5, with D perhaps matching TRBD1 (5 bases). The germline V and J ends were trimmed by 4 bases and 4 bases, with 17 bases remaining between them. There are 16 residues in the CDR3. Germline-derived CDR1 and CDR2 are MDHEN and SYDVKM. The CDR3, as DNA: TGTGCCAGCAGTTCCGTCTCAGGGTGGGGAAATCAGCCCCAGCATTTT. Residues: CASSSVSGWGNQPQHF.

J is TRBJ1-5 and V is TRBV7-2; no reliable D call. Germline V gives CDR1 SGHTA, CDR2 FQGNSA. V lost 1 base and J 1 base, leaving 14 bases between the germline ends. The CDR3 sequence is 17 residues long. CDR3 nucleotides: TGTGCCAGCAGCTTAGAAACGGGGTGGTGGAGCAATCAGCCCCAGCATTTT. Translating it yields CASSLETGWWSNQPQHF. The complete variable domain, with remaining parts taken from reference TRBV7-2 and TRBJ1-5, reads GAGVSQSPSNKVTEKGKDVELRCDPISGHTALYWYRQSLGQGLEFLIYFQGNSAPDKSGLPSDRFSAERTGGSVSTLTIQRTQQEDSAVYLCASSLETGWWSNQPQHFGDGTRLSIL.

This clonotype has ten or more counts. The chain couples TRBV12-3 or TRBV12-4 to TRBJ2-7, with D perhaps TRBD1 (5 bases). The CDR3 sequence is 11 residues long. The V gene lost 5 bases and the J gene lost 6 bases, with 8 bases spanning the gap. The CDR3 sequence is CASSVQGEQYF. CDR3 coding DNA: TGTGCCAGCAGTGTCCAGGGCGAGCAGTACTTC.

This chain links TRBV7-2 with TRBJ2-5, with unresolved D. The CDR3 covers 12 residues. CDR1 is SGHTA and CDR2 is FQGNSA in the germline V gene. The V gene lost 5 bases and the J gene lost 11 bases, with 15 bases spanning the gap. CDR3 bases: TGTGCCAGCAGCCCCTACCGAAATGAGCAGTACTTC. Protein product: CASSPYRNEQYF.

This clonotype was observed a few times. Germline is not matched at one junction end, which may reflect a read error. The chain recombines TRBV6-1 with TRBJ2-1, with a possible D match to TRBD2 (6 bases). This CDR3 spans 15 amino acids. Germline V lookup: CDR1 MNHNS, CDR2 SASEGT. As DNA, the CDR3 is TGTGCCAGCAGTAAAGCTAGCGCCATGGGGAATGAGCAGTTCTTC. It encodes CASSKASAMGNEQFF.

This clonotype has a handful of counts. This sequence joins TRBV24-1 and TRBJ2-2; D possibly corresponds to TRBD2 (6 bases). Trimming removed 9 bases from V and 2 bases from J, with 12 bases in between. This CDR3 is 14 amino acids long. Germline V CDR1 and CDR2: KGHDR, SFDVKD. As DNA, the CDR3 is TGTGCCACCCAGGGACTTACCAACACCGGGGAGCTGTTTTTT. This encodes CATQGLTNTGELFF.

Worth noting for this clonotype: The junction shows a germline mismatch at one end, possibly a read error. CDR3 residues: CTSSLTDEQFF. The CDR3 DNA reads as TGTACCAGCAGTTTAACAGATGAGCAGTTCTTC. The chain is built from TRBV12-3 or TRBV12-4 and TRBJ2-1, with D unresolved. The CDR3 runs to 11 residues.

The chain couples TRBV20-1 to TRBJ1-5; D is perhaps TRBD1 (5 bases). Trimming stripped 3 bases from V and 4 bases from J, with 13 bases between. The CDR3 spans 14 residues. Germline CDR1 reads DFQATT; CDR2 reads SNEGSKA (reference sequence). This chain's CDR3 is CSARSPGRNQPQHF. The CDR3 DNA follows: TGCAGTGCTAGGTCGCCAGGGCGAAATCAGCCCCAGCATTTT.

This clonotype appeared a single time. The chain uses TRBV2 and TRBJ1-1; D is undetermined. The CDR3 runs 12 residues. The germline CDR1 and CDR2 sequences are SNHLY and FYNNEI. V was clipped by 4 bases and J by 9 bases, with 12 bases between them. In DNA, the CDR3 is TGTGCCAGCAGTGGGACGGGGAGTAAAGCTTTCTTT. This codes for CASSGTGSKAFF. The full variable domain, rest sourced from reference TRBV2 and TRBJ1-1, is EPEVTQTPSHQVTQMGQEVILRCVPISNHLYFYWYRQILGQKVEFLVSFYNNEISEKSEIFDDQFSVERPDGSNFTLKIRSTKLEDSAMYFCASSGTGSKAFFGQGTRLTVV.

The CDR3 is CSASAGGSSTDTQYF. CDR3 nucleotide sequence: TGCAGTGCTAGTGCGGGGGGGTCGAGCACAGATACGCAGTATTTT. This sequence joins TRBV20-1 and TRBJ2-3, with 9 bases matching TRBD2. The CDR3 consists of 15 residues. CDR1 and CDR2 from the germline V gene are DFQATT and SNEGSKA (reference sequence). With 3 bases clipped from V and 0 bases from J, the junction kept 4 bases outside the gene matches.

The chain has TRBV29-1 and TRBJ1-1; possibly TRBD1 for D (6 bases). There are 11 residues in the CDR3. Germline-derived CDR1 and CDR2 are SQVTM and ANQGSEA. V gave up 4 bases and J gave up 6 bases, with 9 bases separating them. CDR3 loop: CSVGRGSEAFF. The CDR3 DNA follows: TGCAGCGTTGGCAGGGGCTCTGAAGCTTTCTTT. The full variable domain, in which reference TRBV29-1 and TRBJ1-1 provide the parts outside the CDR3, is SAVISQKPSRDICQRGTSLTIQCQVDSQVTMMFWYRQQPGQSLTLIATANQGSEATYESGFVIDKFPISRPNLTFSTLTVSNMSPEDSSIYLCSVGRGSEAFFGQGTRLTVV.

This clonotype has only a few counts. The V and J genes are TRBV6-6 and TRBJ2-7; 8 bases align to TRBD1. The V and J ends lost 4 bases and 4 bases, in that order; junction bases with no gene match: 12. This CDR3 region has 16 residues. Germline V gives CDR1 MNHNY, CDR2 SVGAGI (reference sequence). The CDR3, as DNA: TGTGCCAGCAGTTTACTCGGGGGACAGGATCTTTACGAGCAGTACTTC. Its protein product is CASSLLGGQDLYEQYF.

CDR3 in amino acids: CASLAGRNNEQFF. CDR3 DNA sequence: TGTGCCAGCCTAGCGGGCCGGAACAATGAGCAGTTCTTC. V is TRBV18 and J is TRBJ2-1; 8 nucleotides match TRBD2. Germline V gives CDR1 KGHSH, CDR2 LQKENI. Trimming cost V 8 bases and J 5 bases; bases outside gene matches: 5. The CDR3 is 13 amino acids.

The chain is built from TRBV20-1 and TRBJ2-7; 9 bases are a match to TRBD2. The junction had 7 bases not matched to a gene; V was cut back by 0 bases and J by 10 bases. The CDR3 contains 13 residues. From germline, CDR1 is DFQATT and CDR2 SNEGSKA (reference sequence). For the CDR3, the DNA is TGCAGTGCTAGAGATTCCCGGACTAGCGCCCAGTACTTC. Protein sequence: CSARDSRTSAQYF.

This clonotype showed up many times. The rearrangement links TRBV7-8 to TRBJ2-7; 11 bases are a match to TRBD2. V gave up 6 bases and J gave up 3 bases; unmatched junction bases: 7. This CDR3 comprises 15 residues. Germline loops: CDR1 SGHVS, CDR2 FQNEAQ. This chain's CDR3 is CASSLTSGSIYEQYF. The CDR3 coding sequence is TGTGCCAGCAGTTTAACTAGCGGGAGTATCTACGAGCAGTACTTC. The variable domain in full, completed from reference TRBV7-8 and TRBJ2-7, reads GAGVSQSPRYKVAKRGQDVALRCDPISGHVSLFWYQQALGQGPEFLTYFQNEAQLDKSGLPSDRFFAERPEGSVSTLKIQRTQQEDSAVYLCASSLTSGSIYEQYFGPGTRLTVT.

V and J are TRBV20-1 and TRBJ1-1; the D gene is possibly TRBD1 (6 bases). The CDR3 totals 13 residues. CDR1 and CDR2 from the germline V gene are DFQATT and SNEGSKA (reference sequence). Trimming took 6 bases from V and 2 from J, leaving 13 bases between them. CDR3: CSAGGHANTEAFF. The CDR3 coding sequence is TGCAGTGCGGGGGGACACGCTAACACTGAAGCTTTCTTT.

This clonotype was seen repeatedly, ten times or more. This chain links TRBV29-1 with TRBJ2-7; D might be TRBD1 (5 bases). CDR1 is SQVTM and CDR2 is ANQGSEA in the germline V gene. This CDR3 spans 12 amino acids. The ends were cut back, 1 base at V and 2 bases at J, with 6 bases in the middle. CDR3 in amino acids: CSVEGTTYEQYF. CDR3 coding DNA: TGCAGCGTTGAAGGGACAACCTACGAGCAGTACTTC.

V gene TRBV2 combines with J gene TRBJ2-5; TRBD2 aligns across 8 bases. Germline CDR1 is SNHLY and CDR2 is FYNNEI. The CDR3 has 12 amino acids. J was trimmed by 5 bases and V by 11 bases; bases with no gene match: 7. The CDR3 reads CAGRTSLETQYF. The CDR3, as DNA: TGTGCCGGCCGGACTAGCCTGGAGACCCAGTACTTC.

This clonotype was detected only a few times. The gene calls are TRBV7-2 and TRBJ2-1, with TRBD2 matching 8 bases. V trimming: 8 bases; J trimming: 0 bases; junction bases outside the gene matches: 6. The CDR3 runs 15 residues. The germline V gene has CDR1 SGHTA and CDR2 FQGNSA. The CDR3 loop reads CASLTSVSSYNEQFF. The CDR3 nucleotides are TGTGCCAGCTTGACTAGCGTGAGCTCCTACAATGAGCAGTTCTTC. Combining the CDR3 with reference TRBV7-2 and TRBJ2-1 gives the whole variable domain GAGVSQSPSNKVTEKGKDVELRCDPISGHTALYWYRQSLGQGLEFLIYFQGNSAPDKSGLPSDRFSAERTGGSVSTLTIQRTQQEDSAVYLCASLTSVSSYNEQFFGPGTRLTVL.

The CDR3: CASSLVAPVYNEQYF. The DNA of the CDR3 is TGTGCCAGCAGTTTAGTCGCGCCAGTCTACAATGAGCAGTACTTC. V gene TRBV12-3 or TRBV12-4 combines with J gene TRBJ2-1; D remains ambiguous. The DNA end is more similar to TRBJ2-7, so the J call may be wrong. CDR3 size: 15 residues.

This sequence joins TRBV6-5 and TRBJ1-1; no clear D gene. Germline assignment: CDR1 MNHEY and CDR2 SVGAGI. The CDR3 runs 16 residues. V dropped 0 bases and J dropped 5 bases, with 16 bases sitting between them. Here the CDR3 reads CASSYSMPPTWTEAFF. For the CDR3, the DNA is TGTGCCAGCAGTTACTCTATGCCGCCCACCTGGACTGAAGCTTTCTTT.

This clonotype was observed a handful of times. The V gene is TRBV15, the J gene TRBJ2-5; D is unresolved. Germline CDR1 LNHNV, CDR2 YYDKDF (reference sequence). Trimming shortened V by 0 bases and J by 3 bases, and 8 bases separated the two germline ends. The CDR3 is 14 residues long. The CDR3 region has the DNA TGTGCCACCAGCAGAGATCCCCTGGAAGAGACCCAGTACTTC. Translated, it gives CATSRDPLEETQYF.

There are a few counts of this clonotype. The chain recombines TRBV20-1 with TRBJ1-2, with D possibly TRBD1 on 6 matching bases. CDR3 size: 17 residues. V was cut by 1 base and J by 0 bases, with 18 bases left in between. The germline V gene has CDR1 DFQATT and CDR2 SNEGSKA (reference sequence). In DNA form, the CDR3 reads TGCAGTGCTAGAGCGTTGGGGGGGCGGGGAACTAACTATGGCTACACCTTC. Its translation: CSARALGGRGTNYGYTF.